This TCR beta chain was identified during a study of T cell changes during pregnancy in multiple sclerosis. The CDR3 is made up of 13 amino acids. CDR1 and CDR2 from the germline V gene are SNHLY and FYNNEI. J was trimmed by 0 bases and V by 8 bases; bases with no gene match: 4. The data were produced by immunoSEQ multiplex PCR, yet TCRdb's version contains in-frame clones alone and is incomplete. The sample lists under 70,000 clones, about nine tenths occurring once. The material sequenced was CD4+ T cells from peripheral blood mononuclear cells, taken after pregnancy. The TCR sequence derives from a female donor with multiple sclerosis, enrolled in a pregnancy study. This chain links TRBV2 with TRBJ2-7; 7 nucleotides align to TRBD1. The CDR3 spells CASGGTVSYEQYF. CDR3 bases: TGTGCCAGCGGTGGGACAGTCTCCTACGAGCAGTACTTC.